The rows below give T cell receptor beta chains drawn from one sample of a study of blood T cells in healthy people across ages. TCRdb reprocessed the 5' RACE reads with MiXCR, giving one entry per CDR3 protein. The sample has 1 million or so distinct CDR3 sequences, roughly a quarter seen once. The sample also formed part of further work on T cells of mothers and their children.

Sequencing was done on a sample of blood. These receptors all come from a girl aged 2 to 9 in good health. Each CDR3 is given with its conserved first and last residue. Fields, in order: V gene, J gene, CDR3 protein.

v_gene: TRBV7-2
j_gene: TRBJ2-4
CDR3aa: CASRGTGTKNIQYF

v_gene: TRBV29-1
j_gene: TRBJ2-6
CDR3aa: CSVELDSGANVLTF

v_gene: TRBV5-1
j_gene: TRBJ2-5
CDR3aa: CASSLLVQETQYF

v_gene: TRBV20-1
j_gene: TRBJ1-2
CDR3aa: CSANRQGLSSNYGYTF

v_gene: TRBV10-3
j_gene: .
CDR3aa: CATLAGLSNEQFF

v_gene: TRBV20-1
j_gene: TRBJ1-2
CDR3aa: CSAKDRAGYTF

v_gene: TRBV10-3
j_gene: TRBJ1-1
CDR3aa: CAISDQDRGWAEAFF

v_gene: TRBV7-3
j_gene: TRBJ2-1
CDR3aa: CASSFGAGGSYNEQFF

v_gene: TRBV9
j_gene: TRBJ1-4
CDR3aa: CASSADPGTGVFF

v_gene: TRBV7-2
j_gene: TRBJ2-1
CDR3aa: CASSLYLESDEQFF

v_gene: TRBV24-1
j_gene: TRBJ2-1
CDR3aa: CATSGLRGNEQFF

v_gene: TRBV9
j_gene: TRBJ2-5
CDR3aa: CASSPPHDETQYF

v_gene: TRBV12-3/TRBV12-4
j_gene: TRBJ2-7
CDR3aa: CASTQTGSSYEQYF

v_gene: TRBV28
j_gene: TRBJ2-3
CDR3aa: CASSPVPLAGASDTQYF

v_gene: TRBV7-6
j_gene: TRBJ2-5
CDR3aa: CASSFSGGNTETQYF

v_gene: TRBV10-2
j_gene: TRBJ2-2
CDR3aa: CASSARGRATGELFF

v_gene: TRBV4-1
j_gene: TRBJ1-4
CDR3aa: CASSQEGRPEKLFF

v_gene: TRBV29-1
j_gene: TRBJ2-7
CDR3aa: CSVVRSDGSYEQYF

v_gene: TRBV3-1
j_gene: TRBJ2-1
CDR3aa: CASSQVDKLSSYNEQFF

v_gene: TRBV12-3/TRBV12-4
j_gene: TRBJ2-1
CDR3aa: CASSTGTHNEQFF

v_gene: TRBV20-1
j_gene: TRBJ2-3
CDR3aa: CSASFTAGNTDTQYF

v_gene: TRBV20-1
j_gene: .
CDR3aa: CSASRREGLDEQFF

v_gene: TRBV18
j_gene: TRBJ2-5
CDR3aa: CASSRQEYRETQYF

v_gene: TRBV20-1
j_gene: TRBJ1-2
CDR3aa: CSARDPGLGGYTF

v_gene: TRBV6-2/TRBV6-3
j_gene: TRBJ2-7
CDR3aa: CASSYRTRYPHEQYF

v_gene: TRBV20-1
j_gene: TRBJ1-2
CDR3aa: CSARGTARAYGYTF

v_gene: TRBV7-2
j_gene: TRBJ2-3
CDR3aa: CASSPDYLTDTQYF

v_gene: TRBV15
j_gene: TRBJ2-3
CDR3aa: CATSIDGGKNTDTQYF

v_gene: TRBV29-1
j_gene: TRBJ1-2
CDR3aa: CSVGTGQGFLEGYTF

v_gene: TRBV20-1
j_gene: TRBJ2-3
CDR3aa: CSALRPGRTDTQYF

v_gene: TRBV2
j_gene: TRBJ1-1
CDR3aa: CASGLWDEAFF

v_gene: TRBV12-3/TRBV12-4
j_gene: TRBJ2-5
CDR3aa: CASRKDRGIETQYF

v_gene: TRBV27
j_gene: TRBJ1-1
CDR3aa: CASSLRWPGRAFF

v_gene: TRBV10-2
j_gene: TRBJ2-1
CDR3aa: CASSDRGRTSGQRDNEQFF

v_gene: TRBV4-2
j_gene: TRBJ2-7
CDR3aa: CASSQEWDSPGYEQYF

v_gene: TRBV6-2/TRBV6-3
j_gene: TRBJ1-5
CDR3aa: CASSYIIGGQPQHF

v_gene: TRBV16
j_gene: TRBJ1-2
CDR3aa: CACSQGQKNGYTF

v_gene: TRBV3-1
j_gene: TRBJ1-1
CDR3aa: CASSPPGAGTFF

v_gene: TRBV6-1
j_gene: .
CDR3aa: CAGERTNNEQFF

v_gene: TRBV2
j_gene: TRBJ2-1
CDR3aa: CASRSAESSYNEQFF